These 3 T cell receptor beta chains were sequenced from one sample in a study of T cells in localized non-small cell lung cancer (dated by TCRdb to about 2020). The method was the immunoSEQ multiplex PCR assay. Sourced from immuneACCESS, this table was stored by TCRdb with only in-frame sequences that have V and J called. A share of the clones is absent; for the studies checked, an unresolved V gene accounts for under half, and the remainder has no known explanation. The sample contains roughly 30,000 clones, roughly 80% of them found a single time. The biggest ten clones account for about 5.3% of the sample. Sequenced material: peripheral blood mononuclear cells, taken before any cancer treatment. The source is a man aged 40 to 75 with stage III lung adenocarcinoma.

The genes are TRBV27 and TRBJ1-4; TRBD1 agrees at 8 bases. Trimming took 5 bases from V and 3 from J; bases not matched to a gene: 5. Germline V gives CDR1 MNHEY, CDR2 SMNVEV (reference sequence). The CDR3 is made up of 15 amino acids. The CDR3 DNA is TGTGCCAGCAGTCCCCTGGACAGGGCTAATGAAAAACTGTTTTTT. Translated: CASSPLDRANEKLFF.

The rearrangement uses TRBV28 and TRBJ1-2; 7 nucleotides agree with TRBD1. The CDR3 runs to 15 residues. The J segment lost 1 base and the V segment lost 5 bases, leaving 7 bases of the junction unmatched. Germline V gene lookup returns CDR1 MDHEN and CDR2 SYDVKM. DNA of the CDR3: TGTGCCAGCAGTCCCGACAGGGCTTTTAACTATGGCTACACCTTC. It encodes CASSPDRAFNYGYTF.

The chain links TRBV10-3 to TRBJ2-5; 7 bases match TRBD1. Trimming cost V 9 bases and J 5 bases; bases outside gene matches: 9. The germline V gene encodes CDR1 ENHRY and CDR2 SYGVKD. There are 13 residues in the CDR3. The CDR3 DNA reads TGTGCCATGCGACAGGGACAAGGGGAGACCCAGTACTTC. Translating it yields CAMRQGQGETQYF.